This is a list of T cell receptor beta chains from one sample in a study of T-cell reconstitution after alpha-beta-depleted transplantation in children. Using its own MiXCR run on the PCR reads, TCRdb lists one record per CDR3 protein. The table has roughly 790,000 distinct CDR3 sequences, about 16% seen once. Sequencing used PBMCs, mostly from graft donor cells, obtained 360 days after TCRalphabeta/CD19-depleted stem cell transplant. The receptor set was obtained from a male patient between 10 and 17 years old who had a stem cell transplant for acute lymphoblastic leukemia, so the T cells may come from the graft donor. The CDR3 runs from the conserved cysteine through the conserved F or W. A D gene is named only where the DNA matches it firmly. Not all rows give a size; the values are once, few, many and, for expanded clones, a class.

TRBV4-1	TRBJ2-3	TRBD2	.	TGCGCCAGCAGCCAAGAGGCGGGGGTCCTCACAGATACGCAGTATTTT	CASSQEAGVLTDTQYF
TRBV20-1	TRBJ2-3	.	.	TGCAGTCCTGGTCTTGGGACAGATACGCAGTATTTT	CSPGLGTDTQYF
TRBV29-1	TRBJ2-3	.	.	TGCAGCGTCCGGCCCCACCGTTTCACAGATACGCAGTATTTT	CSVRPHRFTDTQYF
TRBV7-9	TRBJ2-7	TRBD1	.	TGTGCCAGCAGTACTAGACAGGGGGCTCGGTACGAGCAGTACTTC	CASSTRQGARYEQYF
TRBV29-1	TRBJ2-7	.	few	TGCAGCGTCCGGACCCGAGCCCTCACTACCTACGAGCAGTACTTC	CSVRTRALTTYEQYF
TRBV7-7	TRBJ2-3	TRBD2	once	TGTGCCAGCAGCCCTCAACCGGGACTAGCAATAGGAGATACGCAGTATTTT	CASSPQPGLAIGDTQYF
TRBV7-9	TRBJ1-5	.	many	TGTGCCAGCAGCTTAGCTAGGGAAAGCAATCAGCCCCAGCATTTT	CASSLARESNQPQHF
TRBV24-1	TRBJ1-2	.	.	TGTGCCACCAGCAATCCAGCCCTCCTACAGGCCCCTAACTATGGCTACACCTTC	CATSNPALLQAPNYGYTF
TRBV4-1	TRBJ2-7	.	few	TGCGCCAGCAGCCCGTGGGAGCAGGTCGGGGCGATCTACGAGCAGTACTTC	CASSPWEQVGAIYEQYF
TRBV20-1	TRBJ2-1	.	.	TGCAGTGCTAGAGCCTCGGAGCAGTTCTTC	CSARASEQFF
TRBV20-1	TRBJ2-3	TRBD2	.	TGCAGTGCCGATAGCGGGAGGGTAACAGATACGCAGTATTTT	CSADSGRVTDTQYF
TRBV12-3/TRBV12-4	TRBJ2-3	.	many	TGTGCCAGCAGTTTAGTCCCAGGGCACCGCACAGATACGCAGTATTTT	CASSLVPGHRTDTQYF
TRBV19	TRBJ2-1	TRBD2	few	TGTGCCAGTAGCTGGGGGCGGGAGGGCTTCAATGAGCAGTTCTTC	CASSWGREGFNEQFF
TRBV12-3/TRBV12-4	TRBJ2-7	TRBD2	many	TGTGCCAGCAGTTCTAGCGGGAGGCCCCACGAGCAGTACTTC	CASSSSGRPHEQYF
TRBV20-1	TRBJ2-7	.	few	TGCAGTGCTAGTGGAGATGCGGGTTTAACCTACGAGCAGTACTTC	CSASGDAGLTYEQYF
TRBV5-1	TRBJ2-7	TRBD1	.	TGCGCCAGCAGCTTAGGACAGGGTGGTGGCTACGAGCAGTACTTC	CASSLGQGGGYEQYF
TRBV29-1	TRBJ2-1	.	many	TGCAGCGTTGAGGGACTTTCGAGCTCCTACAATGAGCAGTTCTTC	CSVEGLSSSYNEQFF